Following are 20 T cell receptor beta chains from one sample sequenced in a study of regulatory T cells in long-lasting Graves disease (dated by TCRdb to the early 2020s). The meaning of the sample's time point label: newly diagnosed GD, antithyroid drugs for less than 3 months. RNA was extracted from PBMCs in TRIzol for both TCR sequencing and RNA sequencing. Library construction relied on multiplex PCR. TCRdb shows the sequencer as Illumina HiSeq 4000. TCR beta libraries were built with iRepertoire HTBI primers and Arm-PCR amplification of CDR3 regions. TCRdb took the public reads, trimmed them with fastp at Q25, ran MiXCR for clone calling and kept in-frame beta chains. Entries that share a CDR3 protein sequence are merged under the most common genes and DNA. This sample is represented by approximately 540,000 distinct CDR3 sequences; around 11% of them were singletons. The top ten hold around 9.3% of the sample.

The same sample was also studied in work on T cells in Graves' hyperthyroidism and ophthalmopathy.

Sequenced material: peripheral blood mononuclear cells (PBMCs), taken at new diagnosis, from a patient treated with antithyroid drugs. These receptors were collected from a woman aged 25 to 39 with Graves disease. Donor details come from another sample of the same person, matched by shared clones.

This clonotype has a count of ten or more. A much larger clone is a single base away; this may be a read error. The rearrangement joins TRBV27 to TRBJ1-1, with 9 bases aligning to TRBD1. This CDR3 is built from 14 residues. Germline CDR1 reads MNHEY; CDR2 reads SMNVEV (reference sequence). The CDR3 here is CASSLRQGGTETFF. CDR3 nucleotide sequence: TGTGCCAGCAGTCTTAGACAGGGGGGTACTGAAACTTTCTTT.

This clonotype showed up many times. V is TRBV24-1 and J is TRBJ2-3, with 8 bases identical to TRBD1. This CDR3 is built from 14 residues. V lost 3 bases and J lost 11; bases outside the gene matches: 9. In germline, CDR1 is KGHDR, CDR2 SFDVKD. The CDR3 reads CATSDRDRYFGQYF. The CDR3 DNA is TGTGCCACCAGTGATCGGGACAGGTACTTTGGGCAGTATTTT.

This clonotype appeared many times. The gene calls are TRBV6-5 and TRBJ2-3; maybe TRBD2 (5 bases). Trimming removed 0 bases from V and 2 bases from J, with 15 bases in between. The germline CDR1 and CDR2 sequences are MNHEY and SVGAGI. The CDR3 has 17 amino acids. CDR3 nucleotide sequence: TGTGCCAGCAGTTACTCGTGGGGAAGCGGCCTCACAGATACGCAGTATTTT. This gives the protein CASSYSWGSGLTDTQYF.

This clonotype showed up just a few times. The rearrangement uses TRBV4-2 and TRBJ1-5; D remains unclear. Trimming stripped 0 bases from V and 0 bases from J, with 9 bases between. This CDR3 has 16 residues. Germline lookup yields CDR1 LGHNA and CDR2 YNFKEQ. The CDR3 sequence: CASSQENRHSNQPQHF. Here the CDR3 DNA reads TGTGCCAGCAGCCAAGAAAACCGACATAGCAATCAGCCCCAGCATTTT.

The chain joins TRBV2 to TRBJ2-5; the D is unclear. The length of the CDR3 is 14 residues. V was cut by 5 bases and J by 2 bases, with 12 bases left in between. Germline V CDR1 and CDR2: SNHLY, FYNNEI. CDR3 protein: CASSLTQTQETQYF. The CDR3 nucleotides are TGTGCCAGCAGTTTGACCCAGACGCAAGAGACCCAGTACTTC.

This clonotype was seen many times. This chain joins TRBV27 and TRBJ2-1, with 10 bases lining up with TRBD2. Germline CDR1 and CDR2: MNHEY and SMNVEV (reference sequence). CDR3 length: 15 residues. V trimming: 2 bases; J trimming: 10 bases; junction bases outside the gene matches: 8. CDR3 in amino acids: CASSLLAGAPGEQFF. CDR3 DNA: TGTGCCAGCAGTTTACTAGCGGGGGCCCCAGGAGAGCAGTTCTTC.

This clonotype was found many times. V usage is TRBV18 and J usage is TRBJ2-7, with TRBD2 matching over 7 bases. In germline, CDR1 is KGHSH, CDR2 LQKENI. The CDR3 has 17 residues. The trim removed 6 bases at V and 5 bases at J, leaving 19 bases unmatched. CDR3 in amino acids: CASSTRGGGSPSHEQYF. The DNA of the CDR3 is TGTGCCAGCTCGACACGAGGTGGCGGGAGCCCTTCCCACGAGCAGTACTTC. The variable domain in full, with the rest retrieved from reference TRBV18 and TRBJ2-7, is NAGVMQNPRHLVRRRGQEARLRCSPMKGHSHVYWYRQLPEEGLKFMVYLQKENIIDESGMPKERFSAEFPKEGPSILRIQQVVRGDSAAYFCASSTRGGGSPSHEQYFGPGTRLTVT.

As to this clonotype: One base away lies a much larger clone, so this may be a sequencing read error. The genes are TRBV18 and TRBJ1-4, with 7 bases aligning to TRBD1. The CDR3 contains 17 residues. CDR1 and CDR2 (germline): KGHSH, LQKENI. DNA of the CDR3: TGTGCCAGCCCACCACCCTACAGGGGTTGGCGGAGGGAAAAACTGTTTTTT. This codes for CASPPPYRGWRREKLFF.

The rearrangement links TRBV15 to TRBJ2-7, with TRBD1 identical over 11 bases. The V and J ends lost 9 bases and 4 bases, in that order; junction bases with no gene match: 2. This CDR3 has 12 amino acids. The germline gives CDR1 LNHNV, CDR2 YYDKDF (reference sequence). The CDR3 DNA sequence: TGTGCCACTGGACAGGGGGCTTACGAGCAGTACTTC. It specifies CATGQGAYEQYF.

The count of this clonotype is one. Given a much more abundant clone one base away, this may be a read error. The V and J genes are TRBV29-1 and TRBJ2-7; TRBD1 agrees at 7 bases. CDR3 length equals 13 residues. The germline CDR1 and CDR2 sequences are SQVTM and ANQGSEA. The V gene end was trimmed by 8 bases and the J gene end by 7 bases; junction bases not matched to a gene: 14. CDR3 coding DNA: TGCAGCTTTAGGGACAGTTCCTACAATGAGCAGTACTTC. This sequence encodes CSFRDSSYNEQYF.

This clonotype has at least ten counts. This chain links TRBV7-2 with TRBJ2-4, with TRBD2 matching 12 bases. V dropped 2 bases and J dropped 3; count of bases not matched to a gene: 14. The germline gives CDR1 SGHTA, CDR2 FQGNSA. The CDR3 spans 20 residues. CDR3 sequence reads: CASSLTRNLRLAGVKNIQYF. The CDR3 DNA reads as TGTGCCAGCAGCTTAACTCGGAACCTGCGACTAGCGGGAGTCAAAAACATTCAGTACTTC.

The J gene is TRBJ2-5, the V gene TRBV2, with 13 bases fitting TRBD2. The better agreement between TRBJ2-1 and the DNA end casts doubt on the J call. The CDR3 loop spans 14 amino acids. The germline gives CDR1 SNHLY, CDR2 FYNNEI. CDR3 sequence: CASISTSGGNEQFF. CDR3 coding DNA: TGTGCCAGCATTTCGACTAGCGGGGGGAATGAGCAGTTCTTC.

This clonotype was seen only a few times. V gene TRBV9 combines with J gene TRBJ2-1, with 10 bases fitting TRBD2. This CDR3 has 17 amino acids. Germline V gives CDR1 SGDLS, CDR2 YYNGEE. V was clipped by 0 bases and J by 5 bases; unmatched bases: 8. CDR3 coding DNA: TGTGCCAGCAGCGTAGAAAGTGGGCTAGCGGGGGACAATGAGCAGTTCTTC. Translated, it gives CASSVESGLAGDNEQFF.

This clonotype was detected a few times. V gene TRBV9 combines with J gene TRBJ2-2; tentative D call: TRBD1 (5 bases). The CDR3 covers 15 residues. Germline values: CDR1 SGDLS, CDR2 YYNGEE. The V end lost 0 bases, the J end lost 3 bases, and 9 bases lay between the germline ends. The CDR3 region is CASSVADTYTGELFF. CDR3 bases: TGTGCCAGCAGCGTAGCGGACACCTACACCGGGGAGCTGTTTTTT.

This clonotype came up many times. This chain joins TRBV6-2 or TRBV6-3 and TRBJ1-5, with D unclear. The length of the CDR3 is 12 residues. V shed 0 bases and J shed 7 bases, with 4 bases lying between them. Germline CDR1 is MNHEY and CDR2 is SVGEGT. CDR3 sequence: CASSYSTQPQHF. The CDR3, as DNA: TGTGCCAGCAGTTACTCGACCCAGCCCCAGCATTTT.

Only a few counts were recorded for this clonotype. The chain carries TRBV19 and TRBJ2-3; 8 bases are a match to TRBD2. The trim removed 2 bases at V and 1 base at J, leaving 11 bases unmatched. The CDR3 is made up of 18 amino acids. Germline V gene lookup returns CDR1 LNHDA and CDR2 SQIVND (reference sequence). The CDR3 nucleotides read TGTGCCAGTAGTATATGCCCACTAGCGGACCCTTGCACAGATACGCAGTATTTT. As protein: CASSICPLADPCTDTQYF.

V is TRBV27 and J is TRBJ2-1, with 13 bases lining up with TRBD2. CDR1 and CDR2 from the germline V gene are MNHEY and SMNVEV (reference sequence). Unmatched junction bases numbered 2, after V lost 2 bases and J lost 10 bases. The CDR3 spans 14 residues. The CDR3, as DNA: TGTGCCAGCAGTTTAGGGACTAGCGGGACAGAGCAGTTCTTC. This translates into CASSLGTSGTEQFF.

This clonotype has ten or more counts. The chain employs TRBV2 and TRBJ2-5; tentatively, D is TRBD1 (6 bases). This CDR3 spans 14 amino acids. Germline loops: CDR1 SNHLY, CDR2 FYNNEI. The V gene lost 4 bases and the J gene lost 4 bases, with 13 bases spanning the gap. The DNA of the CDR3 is TGTGCCAGCAGTGCGTCCCCAGGGGCAGAGACCCAGTACTTC. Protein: CASSASPGAETQYF.

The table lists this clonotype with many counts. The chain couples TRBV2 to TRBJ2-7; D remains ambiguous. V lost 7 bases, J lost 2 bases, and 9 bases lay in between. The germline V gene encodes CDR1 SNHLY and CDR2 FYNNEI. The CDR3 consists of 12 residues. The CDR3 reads CASNEATYEQYF. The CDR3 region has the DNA TGTGCCAGCAATGAGGCCACCTACGAGCAGTACTTC.

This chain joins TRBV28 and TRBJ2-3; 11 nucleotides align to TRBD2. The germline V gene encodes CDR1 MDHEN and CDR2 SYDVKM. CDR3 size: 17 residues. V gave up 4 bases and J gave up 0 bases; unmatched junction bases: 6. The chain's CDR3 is CASSSGLAGSSTDTQYF. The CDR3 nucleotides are TGTGCCAGCAGTTCAGGACTAGCGGGTTCTAGCACAGATACGCAGTATTTT.